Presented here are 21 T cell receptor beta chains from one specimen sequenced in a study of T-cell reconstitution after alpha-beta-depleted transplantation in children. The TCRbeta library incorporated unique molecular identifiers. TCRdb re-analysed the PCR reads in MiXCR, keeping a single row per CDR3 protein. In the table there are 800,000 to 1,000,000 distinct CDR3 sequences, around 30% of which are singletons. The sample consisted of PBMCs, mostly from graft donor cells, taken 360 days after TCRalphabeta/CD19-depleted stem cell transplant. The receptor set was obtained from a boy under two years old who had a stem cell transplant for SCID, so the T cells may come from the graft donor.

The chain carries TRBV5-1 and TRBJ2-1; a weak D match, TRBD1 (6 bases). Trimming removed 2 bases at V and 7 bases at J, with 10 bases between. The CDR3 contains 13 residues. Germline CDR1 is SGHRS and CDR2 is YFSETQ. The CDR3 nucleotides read TGCGCCAGCAGCTTATACAGGGAGAATGAGCAGTTCTTC. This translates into CASSLYRENEQFF.

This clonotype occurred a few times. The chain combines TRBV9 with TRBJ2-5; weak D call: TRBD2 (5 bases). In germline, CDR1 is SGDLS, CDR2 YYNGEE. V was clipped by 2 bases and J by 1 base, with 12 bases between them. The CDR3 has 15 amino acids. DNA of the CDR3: TGTGCCAGCAGCGTTTCCCCTAGCCTCCAAGAGACCCAGTACTTC. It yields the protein CASSVSPSLQETQYF.

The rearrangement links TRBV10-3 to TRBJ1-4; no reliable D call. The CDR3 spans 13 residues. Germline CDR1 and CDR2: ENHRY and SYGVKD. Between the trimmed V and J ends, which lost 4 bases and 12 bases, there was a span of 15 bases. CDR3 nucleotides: TGTGCCATCAGTGGAGGACCTCGTGAGGAACTGTTTTTT. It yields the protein CAISGGPREELFF.

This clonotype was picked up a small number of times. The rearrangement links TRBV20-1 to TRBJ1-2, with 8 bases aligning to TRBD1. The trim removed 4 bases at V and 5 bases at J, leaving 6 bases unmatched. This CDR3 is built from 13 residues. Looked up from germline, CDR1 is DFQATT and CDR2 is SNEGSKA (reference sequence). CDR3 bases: TGCAGTGCTAATAACAGGGGGGAGTATGGCTACACCTTC. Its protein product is CSANNRGEYGYTF.

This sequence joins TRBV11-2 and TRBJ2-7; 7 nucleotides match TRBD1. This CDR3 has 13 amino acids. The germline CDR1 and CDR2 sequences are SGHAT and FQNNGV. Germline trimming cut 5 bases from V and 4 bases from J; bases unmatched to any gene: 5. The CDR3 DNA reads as TGTGCCAGCAGCCGGGGACAGAGGTACGAGCAGTACTTC. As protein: CASSRGQRYEQYF.

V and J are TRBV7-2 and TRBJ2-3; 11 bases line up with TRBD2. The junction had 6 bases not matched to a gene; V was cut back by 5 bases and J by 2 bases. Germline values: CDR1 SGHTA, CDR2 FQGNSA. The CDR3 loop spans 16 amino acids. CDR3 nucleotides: TGTGCCAGCAGCCACCGACTAGCGGGGATCACAGATACGCAGTATTTT. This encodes CASSHRLAGITDTQYF.

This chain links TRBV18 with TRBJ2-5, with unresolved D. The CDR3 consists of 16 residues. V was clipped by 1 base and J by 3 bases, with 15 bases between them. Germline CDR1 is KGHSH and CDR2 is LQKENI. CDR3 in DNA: TGTGCCAGCTCACCACTCCCCTTCGGATCGAAAGAGACCCAGTACTTC. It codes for CASSPLPFGSKETQYF.

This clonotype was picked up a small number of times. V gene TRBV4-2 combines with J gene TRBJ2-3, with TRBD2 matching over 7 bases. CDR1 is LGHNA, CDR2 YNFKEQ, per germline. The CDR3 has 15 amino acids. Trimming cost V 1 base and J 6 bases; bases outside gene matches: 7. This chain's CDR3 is CASSQVTSGADTQYF. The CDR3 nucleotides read TGTGCCAGCAGCCAAGTCACGAGCGGGGCGGATACGCAGTATTTT.

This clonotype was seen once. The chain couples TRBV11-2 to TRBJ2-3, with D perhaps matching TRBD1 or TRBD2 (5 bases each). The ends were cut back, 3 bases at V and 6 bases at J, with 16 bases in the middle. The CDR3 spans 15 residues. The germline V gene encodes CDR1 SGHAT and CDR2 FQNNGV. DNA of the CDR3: TGTGCCAGCAGCTTTCGTGGGGGACCCCTGGATACGCAGTATTTT. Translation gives CASSFRGGPLDTQYF.

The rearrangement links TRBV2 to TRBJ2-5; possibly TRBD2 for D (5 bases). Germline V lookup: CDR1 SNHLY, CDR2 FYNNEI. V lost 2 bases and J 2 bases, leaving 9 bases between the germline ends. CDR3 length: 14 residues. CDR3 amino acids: CASSERQRQETQYF. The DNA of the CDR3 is TGTGCCAGCAGTGAAAGGCAGCGGCAAGAGACCCAGTACTTC.

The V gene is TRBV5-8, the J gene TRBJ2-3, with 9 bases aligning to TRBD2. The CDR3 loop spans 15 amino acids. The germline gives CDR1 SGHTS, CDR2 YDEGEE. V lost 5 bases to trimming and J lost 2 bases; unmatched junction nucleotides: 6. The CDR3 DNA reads TGTGCCAGCAGAGGGCTAGCGGGACCCACAGATACGCAGTATTTT. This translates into CASRGLAGPTDTQYF.

CDR3 residues: CASSVHRDRDASSGANVLTF. The CDR3 region has the DNA TGTGCCAGCAGCGTACACCGGGACAGAGACGCGAGCTCTGGGGCCAACGTCCTGACTTTC. The chain has TRBV9 and TRBJ2-6; 7 bases fit TRBD1. The CDR3 contains 20 residues. The junction had 13 bases not matched to a gene; V was cut back by 1 base and J by 0 bases. Germline V gene data show CDR1 as SGDLS and CDR2 as YYNGEE.

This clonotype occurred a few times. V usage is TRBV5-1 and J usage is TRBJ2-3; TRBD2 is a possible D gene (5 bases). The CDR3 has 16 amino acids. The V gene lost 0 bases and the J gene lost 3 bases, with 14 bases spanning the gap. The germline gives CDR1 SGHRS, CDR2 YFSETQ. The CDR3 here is CASSLALPGKTDTQYF. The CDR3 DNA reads TGCGCCAGCAGCTTGGCCCTGCCGGGGAAGACAGATACGCAGTATTTT.

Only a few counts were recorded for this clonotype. CDR3: CASSLYMLGPDTQYF. CDR3 in DNA: TGCGCCAGCAGCCTCTACATGTTGGGCCCAGATACGCAGTATTTT. The rearrangement uses TRBV4-1 and TRBJ2-3, with D uncertain. The CDR3 is made up of 15 amino acids. The V and J ends lost 4 bases and 4 bases respectively, with 15 bases between them. Germline CDR1 and CDR2: MGHRA and YSYEKL.

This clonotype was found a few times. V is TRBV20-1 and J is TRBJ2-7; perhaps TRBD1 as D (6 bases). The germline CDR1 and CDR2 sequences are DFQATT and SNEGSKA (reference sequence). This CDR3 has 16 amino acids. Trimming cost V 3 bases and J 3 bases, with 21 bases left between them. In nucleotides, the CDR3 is TGCAGTGCTAGGGGGGTAGGGCAGGGGATTGTCTACGAGCAGTACTTC. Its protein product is CSARGVGQGIVYEQYF.

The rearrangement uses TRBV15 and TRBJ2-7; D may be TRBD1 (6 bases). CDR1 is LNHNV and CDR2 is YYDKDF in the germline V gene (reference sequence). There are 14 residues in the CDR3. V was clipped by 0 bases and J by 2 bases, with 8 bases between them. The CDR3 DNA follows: TGTGCCACCAGCAGAGAGTACAGGGCCTACGAGCAGTACTTC. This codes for CATSREYRAYEQYF.

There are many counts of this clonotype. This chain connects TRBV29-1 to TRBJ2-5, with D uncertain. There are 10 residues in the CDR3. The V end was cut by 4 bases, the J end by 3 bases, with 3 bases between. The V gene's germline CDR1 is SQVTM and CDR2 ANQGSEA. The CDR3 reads CSVGEETQYF. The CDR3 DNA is TGCAGCGTTGGGGAAGAGACCCAGTACTTC.

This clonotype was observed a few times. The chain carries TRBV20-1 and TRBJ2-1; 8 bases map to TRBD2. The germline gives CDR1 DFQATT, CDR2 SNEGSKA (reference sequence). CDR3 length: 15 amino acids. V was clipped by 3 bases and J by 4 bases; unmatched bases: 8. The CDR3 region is CSASRAGVWYNEQFF. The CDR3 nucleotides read TGCAGTGCTAGCAGAGCGGGGGTGTGGTACAATGAGCAGTTCTTC.

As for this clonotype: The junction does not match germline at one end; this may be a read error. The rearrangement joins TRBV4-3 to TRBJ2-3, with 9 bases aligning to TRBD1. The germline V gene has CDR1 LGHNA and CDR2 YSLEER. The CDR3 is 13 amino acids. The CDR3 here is CASSQDIGQGFNF. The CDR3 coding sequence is TGCGCCAGCAGCCAAGATATTGGACAGGGGTTTAATTTT.

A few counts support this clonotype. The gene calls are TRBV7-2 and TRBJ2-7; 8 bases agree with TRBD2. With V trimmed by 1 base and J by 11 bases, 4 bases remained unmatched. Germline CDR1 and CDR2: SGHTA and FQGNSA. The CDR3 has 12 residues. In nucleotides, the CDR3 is TGTGCCAGCAGCTTAGAAGTGACTAGCGAGTACTTC. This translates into CASSLEVTSEYF.

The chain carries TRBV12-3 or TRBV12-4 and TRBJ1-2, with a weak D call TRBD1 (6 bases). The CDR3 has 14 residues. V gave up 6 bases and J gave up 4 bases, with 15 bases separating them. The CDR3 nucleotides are TGTGCCAGCAGAGCGCCCAGGGGCGTCTATGGCTACACCTTC. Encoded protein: CASRAPRGVYGYTF.